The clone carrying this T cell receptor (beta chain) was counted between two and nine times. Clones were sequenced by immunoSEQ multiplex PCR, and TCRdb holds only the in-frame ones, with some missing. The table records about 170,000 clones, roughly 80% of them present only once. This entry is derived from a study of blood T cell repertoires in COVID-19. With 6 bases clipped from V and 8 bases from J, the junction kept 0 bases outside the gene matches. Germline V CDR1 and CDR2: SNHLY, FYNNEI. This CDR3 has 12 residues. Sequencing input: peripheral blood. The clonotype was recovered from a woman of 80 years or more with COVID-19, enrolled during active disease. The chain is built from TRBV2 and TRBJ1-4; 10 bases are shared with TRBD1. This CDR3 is CASRGQGEKLFF. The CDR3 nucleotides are TGTGCCAGCAGGGGACAGGGGGAAAAACTGTTTTTT.